In its sample, the clone carrying this T cell receptor beta chain was seen a few times. No antigen is known for it. This sample is part of a study of T cells in Graves' hyperthyroidism and ophthalmopathy. Overall study results and limits: Blood shared most expanded thyroid clonotypes above 0.001.

Amplified regions were TCR beta CDR3 sequences from RNA transcripts. HTBI primers were employed in a first-round RT-PCR of the TCR CDR3. Via MiXCR, TCRdb re-called the multiplex PCR reads, giving one row per CDR3 protein. The sample consists of a few hundred thousand distinct CDR3 sequences, about 20% of them appearing once. Recently diagnosed hyperthyroidism of less than 2 months' duration affected patients aged 18 to 65. The study excluded patients with uncontrolled infection, other autoimmune disease, pregnancy or lactation. Extraction of PBMCs used more than 8.5 ml of fresh peripheral blood. Germline V gives CDR1 SGHDT, CDR2 YYEEEE. Trimming took 4 bases from V and 2 from J, leaving 12 bases between them. The CDR3 runs to 14 residues.

The rearrangement links TRBV5-6 to TRBJ1-2; possibly TRBD1 for D (5 bases). The source is a man aged 18 to 29 with Graves' hyperthyroidism. Sequenced sample: blood. CDR3 loop: CASSPPSGNYGYTF. The CDR3 nucleotides are TGTGCCAGCAGCCCCCCCTCAGGGAACTATGGCTACACCTTC.